This TCR beta chain was sequenced for a study of T cells after yellow fever vaccination. Germline V gene data show CDR1 as SGHAT and CDR2 as FQNNGV. This CDR3 is 15 amino acids long. Deletions cut 5 bases from V and 1 base from J, with 15 bases between. TCRdb used MiXCR to reprocess the 5' RACE reads, holding one entry per CDR3 protein. The table lists 300,000 to 400,000 distinct CDR3 sequences, roughly 6.1% of them singletons. The TCR comes from a young man who received the YFV17D yellow fever vaccine. The sample here was PBMCs, taken 5 days after the yellow fever booster vaccination. J is TRBJ2-7 and V is TRBV11-2; D is uncertain. The CDR3, as DNA: TGTGCCAGCAGCCCGCGCATCCGGCGATCCTACGAGCAGTACTTC. This gives the protein CASSPRIRRSYEQYF.